The clone carrying this T cell receptor (beta chain) was seen only a few times. This record comes from a study of vaccination and CD4 T cells after COVID-19. Study as a whole: There were six male and four female convalescents, and two of them were Hispanic.

TCRdb re-derived calls from the PCR reads in MiXCR, one entry per CDR3 protein. The sample carries about 15,000 distinct CDR3 sequences, about 70% recorded once. CDR3 length equals 19 residues. V trimming: 0 bases; J trimming: 0 bases; junction bases outside the gene matches: 9. Germline assignment: CDR1 MDHEN and CDR2 SYDVKM. The sequence was collected from a human donor who had recovered from COVID-19. J is TRBJ1-5 and V is TRBV28, with 9 bases aligning to TRBD1. The sample here was CD4+ T cells from blood, taken after SARS-CoV-2 vaccination. The CDR3 is CASSLWRLWTGDSNQPQHF. The CDR3, as DNA: TGTGCCAGCAGTTTATGGAGGTTATGGACAGGGGATAGCAATCAGCCCCAGCATTTT.